These 2 T cell receptor beta chains were all obtained from the same sample, sequenced in a study of shared clonotypes between healthy human individuals. Sequenced by immunoSEQ multiplex PCR; TCRdb stores in-frame clones only, minus some. Here the sample spans about 2.3 million clones, around 90% being singletons. The sequencing sample was made of naive CD4+ T cells from PBMCs. Subset denoted: CD45RA+ positively selected. All receptors come from a man between 18 and 29 years old in good health. Some clones in this sample may be carry-over from other donors' samples.

The chain employs TRBV11-1 and TRBJ2-1; 13 nucleotides line up with TRBD2. This CDR3 is 13 amino acids long. CDR1 is SGHAT and CDR2 is FQDESV in the germline V gene (reference sequence). Trimming removed 5 bases from V and 12 bases from J; junction bases left unmatched: 4. The CDR3 loop is CASSPGTSGTQFF. The CDR3 DNA reads as TGTGCCAGCAGCCCGGGGACTAGCGGGACGCAGTTCTTC.

The chain is built from TRBV5-4 and TRBJ2-1; D tentatively reads TRBD1 or TRBD2 (7 bases each). V lost 4 bases and J lost 1, with 15 bases in between. The germline gives CDR1 SGHNT, CDR2 YYREEE (reference sequence). The CDR3 sequence is 16 residues long. Here the CDR3 reads CASSRGGGGSYNEQFF. DNA of the CDR3: TGTGCCAGCAGCCGGGGAGGGGGCGGTTCCTACAATGAGCAGTTCTTC.